This TCR beta chain originates from a study of yellow fever vaccine responses in identical twins listed by TCRdb under 2018. Regarding the complete study: In identical twins, the study followed T cell clones that responded to the vaccine with precision. Findings and caveats that apply to the study as a whole: The T cell response to vaccination in identical twins was reported by the authors to appear partly convergent and partly personalized.

The library was made by RT-PCR. TCRdb lists the instrument as Illumina HiSeq 2500. The public sequencing data were trimmed at Q25 with fastp and processed into clonotypes with MiXCR by TCRdb, which kept only in-frame beta chains. For every CDR3 protein sequence, its rows merge into one entry that carries the most common genes and DNA. For this sample the table gives about 2,500 distinct CDR3 sequences, of which about 85% were detected only once. Less than 2% of the sample rests with the top ten. About this clonotype itself: Its binding antigen is unknown. Base qualities are missing; no much larger clone stands one base away.

The receptor was derived from a female donor who received the yellow fever vaccine. This specimen was T cells from blood (PBMCs), unsorted or a sorted subset (not recorded which), taken before or after yellow fever vaccination (not recorded which).

CDR3 protein: CASSPERTGLSDTQYF. The nucleotides read TGTGCCAGCAGCCCAGAGCGTACGGGACTATCAGATACGCAGTATTTT. The V gene is TRBV7-6 and the J gene is TRBJ2-3, and TRBD2 matches 7 of the central bases. From V the trimming removes 5 bases and from J it removes 4 bases, while the gene matches leave 12 bases of the junction unaccounted for. The CDR3 starts with the cysteine, ends with the phenylalanine, and has 16 residues. Kept here is only the CDR3 DNA, which spans 48 bases and is read in frame from base 1. The germline V gene encodes CDR1 SGHVS and CDR2 FNYEAQ.